These 26 T cell receptor beta chains share one sample of origin, sequenced in a study of blood T cell repertoires in COVID-19. The method was immunoSEQ multiplex PCR; TCRdb's version includes in-frame clones alone and lacks a portion of them. The sample contains over 200,000 clones, roughly 89% of which appear only once. The sample comprised PBMCs or T cells enriched from blood (not recorded which). The receptors derive from a woman under 40 with acute COVID-19.

This chain joins TRBV29-1 and TRBJ2-7; 9 bases are shared with TRBD1. Germline CDR1 reads SQVTM; CDR2 reads ANQGSEA. V lost 7 bases and J lost 3; bases outside the gene matches: 4. CDR3 length equals 12 residues. CDR3 amino acids: CSAWGQGYEQYF. CDR3 DNA: TGCAGCGCCTGGGGACAGGGCTACGAGCAGTACTTC.

This chain uses TRBV4-1 with TRBJ2-5, with a possible D match to TRBD1 (6 bases). The germline V gene encodes CDR1 MGHRA and CDR2 YSYEKL. Trimming pared 3 bases from V and 3 bases from J, leaving 8 bases between. This CDR3 comprises 13 residues. The CDR3 DNA follows: TGCGCCAGCAGCCAGAGGACAGAAGAGACCCAGTACTTC. This gives the protein CASSQRTEETQYF.

The V and J genes are TRBV30 and TRBJ2-7; D is unclear. The CDR3 is made up of 12 amino acids. In germline, CDR1 is GTSNPN, CDR2 SVGIG (reference sequence). V dropped 3 bases and J dropped 3 bases, with 9 bases sitting between them. In nucleotides, the CDR3 is TGTGCCTGGAGCGGTAGATACTACGAGCAGTACTTC. Translated, it gives CAWSGRYYEQYF.

The CDR3 spells CASRPTGKINQPQHF. The CDR3 DNA reads as TGTGCCAGCAGACCGACAGGGAAAATCAATCAGCCCCAGCATTTT. This chain links TRBV6-5 with TRBJ1-5, with 7 bases fitting TRBD1. The CDR3 is 15 amino acids. Looked up from germline, CDR1 is MNHEY and CDR2 is SVGAGI. V lost 6 bases, J lost 3 bases, and 8 bases stayed unmatched.

This clone was recorded once. The chain employs TRBV28 and TRBJ2-3, with 11 bases matching TRBD2. The CDR3 is 16 residues long. V gave up 6 bases and J gave up 5 bases; unmatched junction bases: 10. CDR1 and CDR2 (germline): MDHEN, SYDVKM. The CDR3 region is CASSHTRLAGQDTQYF. The CDR3 DNA reads TGTGCCAGCAGCCATACCCGACTAGCGGGGCAAGATACGCAGTATTTT.

The chain is built from TRBV19 and TRBJ2-7; D possibly corresponds to TRBD2 (5 bases). The V end lost 1 base, the J end lost 1 base, and 11 bases lay between the germline ends. In germline, CDR1 is LNHDA, CDR2 SQIVND (reference sequence). The CDR3 has 15 residues. CDR3 sequence: CASSIGGRLSYEQYF. The CDR3 DNA is TGTGCCAGTAGTATAGGCGGGCGACTTTCCTACGAGCAGTACTTC.

V and J are TRBV4-3 and TRBJ1-4; TRBD1 might be the D (5 bases). This CDR3 contains 15 residues. Looked up from germline, CDR1 is LGHNA and CDR2 is YSLEER. V was clipped by 0 bases and J by 14 bases, with 19 bases between them. The CDR3 spells CASSQDTWVRARLFF. DNA for the CDR3: TGCGCCAGCAGCCAAGATACGTGGGTCAGGGCACGGCTGTTTTTT.

The gene calls are TRBV18 and TRBJ2-4, with D perhaps matching TRBD1 (7 bases). Trimming removed 4 bases from V and 8 bases from J, with 15 bases in between. The CDR3 is 14 residues long. Germline V gives CDR1 KGHSH, CDR2 LQKENI. The CDR3 loop reads CASSHGGQTDIQYF. CDR3 nucleotide sequence: TGTGCCAGCTCACACGGGGGACAGACGGACATTCAGTACTTC.

The chain carries TRBV4-3 and TRBJ1-2, with D possibly being TRBD1 (5 bases). V was trimmed by 0 bases and J by 3 bases, leaving 17 bases between them. The CDR3 is made up of 17 amino acids. CDR1 and CDR2 from the germline V gene are LGHNA and YSLEER. CDR3 bases: TGCGCCAGCAGCCAAGAGTCAGGTCCCAGGGCCGACTATGGCTACACCTTC. Amino acids: CASSQESGPRADYGYTF.

V and J are TRBV28 and TRBJ1-1, with 11 nucleotides matching TRBD1. CDR1 MDHEN and CDR2 SYDVKM come from the germline V gene. The CDR3 sequence is 17 residues long. V gave up 6 bases and J gave up 3 bases; unmatched junction bases: 12. This CDR3 is CASRSSGTGGSDTEAFF. CDR3 nucleotide sequence: TGTGCCAGCAGGAGCTCCGGGACAGGGGGATCCGACACTGAAGCTTTCTTT. Together with reference TRBV28 and TRBJ1-1, the CDR3 gives the full variable domain: DVKVTQSSRYLVKRTGEKVFLECVQDMDHENMFWYRQDPGLGLRLIYFSYDVKMKEKGDIPEGYSVSREKKERFSLILESASTNQTSMYLCASRSSGTGGSDTEAFFGQGTRLTVV.

The chain employs TRBV4-1 and TRBJ2-3; 13 bases fit TRBD2. Per germline, CDR1 MGHRA and CDR2 YSYEKL. This CDR3 has 17 amino acids. The J segment lost 2 bases and the V segment lost 3 bases, leaving 5 bases of the junction unmatched. The CDR3 reads CASSQRGLAGSTDTQYF. The CDR3 DNA reads TGCGCCAGCAGCCAGAGGGGACTAGCGGGGTCCACAGATACGCAGTATTTT.

V is TRBV5-4 and J is TRBJ2-1, with a tentative D call TRBD1 (5 bases). The CDR3 spans 16 residues. Trimming removed 4 bases from V and 0 bases from J, with 14 bases in between. CDR1 and CDR2 from the germline V gene are SGHNT and YYREEE (reference sequence). This CDR3 is CASSPDILSSYNEQFF. The CDR3 coding sequence is TGTGCCAGCAGCCCGGACATCCTGAGCTCCTACAATGAGCAGTTCTTC.

The chain has TRBV5-4 and TRBJ2-1, with 13 positions matching TRBD2. The CDR3 length is 15 residues. Germline CDR1 and CDR2: SGHNT and YYREEE (reference sequence). After removal of 2 bases from V and 10 bases from J, the junction contained 6 bases not matched to a gene. CDR3 region: CASSFTSGGAGEQFF. The CDR3 DNA follows: TGTGCCAGCAGCTTTACTAGCGGGGGGGCCGGGGAGCAGTTCTTC.

This rearrangement joins TRBV2 to TRBJ2-3; 9 bases agree with TRBD1. Trimming at V came to 2 bases and at J to 2 bases, leaving 11 bases not matched to a gene. Germline CDR1 is SNHLY and CDR2 is FYNNEI. The CDR3 covers 18 residues. CDR3 bases: TGTGCCAGCAGTGAATTAGCTTGGACAGGGGACCTCACAGATACGCAGTATTTT. Its protein is CASSELAWTGDLTDTQYF.

This chain connects TRBV10-3 to TRBJ1-1; 9 bases are shared with TRBD1. V lost 8 bases, J lost 2 bases, and 3 bases stayed unmatched. The CDR3 runs to 13 residues. Germline CDR1 is ENHRY and CDR2 is SYGVKD. Written as DNA, the CDR3 is TGTGCCATCTCGGGACAGGGAAACACTGAAGCTTTCTTT. Translating gives CAISGQGNTEAFF.

This clone was counted only a few times. The CDR3 DNA reads TGCAGTGCTAGTCGGCGGGGGGGCCTCTACGAGCAGTACTTC. This encodes CSASRRGGLYEQYF. The V gene is TRBV20-1, the J gene TRBJ2-7; the match to TRBD2 covers 9 bases. Per the germline V gene, CDR1 is DFQATT and CDR2 is SNEGSKA (reference sequence). There are 14 residues in the CDR3. With V trimmed by 3 bases and J by 3 bases, 6 bases remained unmatched.

This chain joins TRBV28 and TRBJ2-1; D is undetermined. Trimming pared 3 bases from V and 8 bases from J, leaving 8 bases between. The germline gives CDR1 MDHEN, CDR2 SYDVKM. The CDR3 is 12 amino acids. DNA of the CDR3: TGTGCCAGCAGTTTCCGCAGGTATGAGCAGTTCTTC. It specifies CASSFRRYEQFF.

The chain carries TRBV5-1 and TRBJ2-7; D possibly corresponds to TRBD2 (6 bases). Trimming took 4 bases from V and 4 from J, leaving 15 bases between them. CDR3 length: 14 residues. The germline gives CDR1 SGHRS, CDR2 YFSETQ. The CDR3 here is CASSQGGGEYEQYF. The DNA for the CDR3 is TGCGCCAGCAGCCAGGGAGGCGGGGAGTACGAGCAGTACTTC.

The chain is built from TRBV3-1 (or the pseudogene TRBV3-2) and TRBJ2-7, with TRBD2 matching over 9 bases. Germline CDR1 reads LGHDT; CDR2 reads YNNKEL (reference sequence). V shed 5 bases and J 6 bases; nucleotides not matched to a gene: 8. The CDR3 spans 14 residues. The CDR3 spells CASSSRLAVGEQYF. The DNA of the CDR3 is TGTGCCAGCAGCTCCCGACTAGCGGTAGGCGAGCAGTACTTC.

This clone has more than one count but fewer than ten. The chain links TRBV19 to TRBJ1-5, with unresolved D. From germline, CDR1 is LNHDA and CDR2 SQIVND (reference sequence). Trimming pared 7 bases from V and 7 bases from J, leaving 14 bases between. There are 13 residues in the CDR3. CDR3 DNA: TGTGCCAGTACCTTGGGCATATTCCAGCCCCAGCATTTT. Translating it yields CASTLGIFQPQHF.

J is TRBJ1-4 and V is TRBV7-9; 7 bases fit TRBD1. The CDR3 runs 15 residues. Looked up from germline, CDR1 is SEHNR and CDR2 is FQNEAQ (reference sequence). V was clipped by 6 bases and J by 3 bases; unmatched bases: 7. The CDR3 nucleotides read TGTGCCAGCAGTCCGTCAGGGGGTGCTAATGAAAAACTGTTTTTT. Translated: CASSPSGGANEKLFF.

The CDR3 protein is CASSPQGGSEPLPHSNQPQHF. CDR3 bases: TGTGCCAGCAGTCCCCAGGGGGGCTCAGAGCCGCTCCCTCATAGCAATCAGCCCCAGCATTTT. The chain couples TRBV6-6 to TRBJ1-5; TRBD1 matches 7 bases. CDR3 length equals 21 residues. Trimming cost V 5 bases and J 0 bases; bases outside gene matches: 22. Germline lookup yields CDR1 MNHNY and CDR2 SVGAGI (reference sequence).

CDR3 nucleotides: TGTGCCAGCAGCTTAGAGTCCCTTCCTCGGGTCTATGGCTACACCTTC. Protein sequence: CASSLESLPRVYGYTF. V is TRBV11-2 and J is TRBJ1-2; no firm D call. Germline V gene data show CDR1 as SGHAT and CDR2 as FQNNGV. The CDR3 is 16 residues long. The ends were cut back, 0 bases at V and 4 bases at J, with 15 bases in the middle. The full variable domain, rest sourced from reference TRBV11-2 and TRBJ1-2, is EAGVAQSPRYKIIEKRQSVAFWCNPISGHATLYWYQQILGQGPKLLIQFQNNGVVDDSQLPKDRFSAERLKGVDSTLKIQPAKLEDSAVYLCASSLESLPRVYGYTFGSGTRLTVV.

J is TRBJ2-1 and V is TRBV30, with 10 bases aligning to TRBD1. V lost 8 bases to trimming and J lost 7 bases; unmatched junction nucleotides: 14. The germline gives CDR1 GTSNPN, CDR2 SVGIG (reference sequence). The CDR3 contains 15 residues. The CDR3 loop is CARSPGTGASNEQFF. The CDR3 nucleotides read TGTGCCCGGTCCCCCGGGACAGGGGCGTCAAATGAGCAGTTCTTC.

In its sample, this clone was seen once. V gene TRBV18 combines with J gene TRBJ1-6; 7 nucleotides agree with TRBD1. Germline V gene data show CDR1 as KGHSH and CDR2 as LQKENI. V gave up 7 bases and J gave up 9 bases; unmatched junction bases: 9. This CDR3 spans 14 amino acids. CDR3 in amino acids: CASFNTGERSPLHF. The DNA for the CDR3 is TGTGCCAGCTTCAACACAGGGGAACGTTCACCCCTCCACTTT. Supplemented by reference TRBV18 and TRBJ1-6, the full variable domain reads NAGVMQNPRHLVRRRGQEARLRCSPMKGHSHVYWYRQLPEEGLKFMVYLQKENIIDESGMPKERFSAEFPKEGPSILRIQQVVRGDSAAYFCASFNTGERSPLHFGNGTRLTVT.

This chain uses TRBV9 with TRBJ1-2; D is perhaps TRBD1 (6 bases). This CDR3 has 13 residues. V was cut by 0 bases and J by 6 bases, with 9 bases left in between. Germline loops: CDR1 SGDLS, CDR2 YYNGEE. CDR3 in amino acids: CASSVDEGDGYTF. The CDR3 DNA follows: TGTGCCAGCAGCGTAGATGAGGGGGATGGCTACACCTTC.